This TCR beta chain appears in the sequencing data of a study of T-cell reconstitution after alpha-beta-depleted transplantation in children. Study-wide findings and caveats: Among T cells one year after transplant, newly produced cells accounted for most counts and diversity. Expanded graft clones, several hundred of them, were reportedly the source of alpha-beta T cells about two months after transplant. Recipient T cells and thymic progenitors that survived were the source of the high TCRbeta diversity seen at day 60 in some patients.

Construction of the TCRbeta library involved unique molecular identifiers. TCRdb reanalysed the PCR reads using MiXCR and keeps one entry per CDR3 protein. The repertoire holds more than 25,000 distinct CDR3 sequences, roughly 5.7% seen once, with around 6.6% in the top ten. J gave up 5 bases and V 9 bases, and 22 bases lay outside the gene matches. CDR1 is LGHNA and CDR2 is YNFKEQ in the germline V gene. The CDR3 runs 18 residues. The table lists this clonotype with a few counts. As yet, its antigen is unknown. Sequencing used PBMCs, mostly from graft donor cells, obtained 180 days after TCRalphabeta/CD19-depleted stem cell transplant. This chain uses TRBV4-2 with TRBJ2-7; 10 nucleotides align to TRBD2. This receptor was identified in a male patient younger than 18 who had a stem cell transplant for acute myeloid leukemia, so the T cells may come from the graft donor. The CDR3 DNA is TGTGCCAGGGGCCCCGAATTAACTAGCGGGACCATGTACCACGAGCAGTACTTC. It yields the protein CARGPELTSGTMYHEQYF.